This T cell receptor beta chain is drawn from a study of T-cell reconstitution after alpha-beta-depleted transplantation in children. General observations from the study: The origin of high day-60 TCRbeta diversity in some patients lay in surviving recipient T cells and thymic progenitors. One year post-transplant, T-cell counts and diversity were largely derived from T cells produced anew.

Germline trimming cut 0 bases from V and 3 bases from J; bases unmatched to any gene: 6. This CDR3 is 17 amino acids long. The germline V gene encodes CDR1 ENHRY and CDR2 SYGVKD. This clonotype was counted only a few times. Its specificity is unknown. Using unique molecular identifiers, the investigators prepared the TCRbeta library. TCRdb analysed the PCR reads with MiXCR anew, one entry per CDR3 protein. This table holds about 830,000 distinct CDR3 sequences, 15% to 20% found once. Material: PBMCs, mostly from graft donor cells, obtained 360 days after TCRalphabeta/CD19-depleted stem cell transplant. The TCR originated in a male patient between 10 and 17 years old who had a stem cell transplant for acute lymphoblastic leukemia, so the T cells may come from the graft donor. The J gene is TRBJ2-1, the V gene TRBV10-3; 9 nucleotides match TRBD2. The CDR3: CAISESRASGDYNEQFF. CDR3 bases: TGTGCCATCAGTGAGTCGAGAGCTAGCGGGGACTACAATGAGCAGTTCTTC.